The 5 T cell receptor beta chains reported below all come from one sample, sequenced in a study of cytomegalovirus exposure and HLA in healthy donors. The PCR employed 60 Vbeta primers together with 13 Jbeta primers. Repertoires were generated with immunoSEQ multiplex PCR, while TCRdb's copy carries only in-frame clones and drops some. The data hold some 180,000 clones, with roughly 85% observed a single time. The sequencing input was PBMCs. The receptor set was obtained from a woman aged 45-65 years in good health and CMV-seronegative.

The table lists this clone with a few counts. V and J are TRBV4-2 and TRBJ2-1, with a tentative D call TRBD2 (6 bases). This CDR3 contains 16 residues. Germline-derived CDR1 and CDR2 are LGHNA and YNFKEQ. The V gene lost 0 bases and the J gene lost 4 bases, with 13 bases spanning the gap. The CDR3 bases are TGTGCCAGCAGCCAAGACAAGGGACTCCCTTACAATGAGCAGTTCTTC. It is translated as CASSQDKGLPYNEQFF.

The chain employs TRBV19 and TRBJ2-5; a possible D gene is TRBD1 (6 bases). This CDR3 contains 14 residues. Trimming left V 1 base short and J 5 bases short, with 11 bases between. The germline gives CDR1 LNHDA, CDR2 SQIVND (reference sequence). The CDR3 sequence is CASSIGTGTETQYF. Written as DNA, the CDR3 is TGTGCCAGTAGTATAGGAACAGGGACGGAGACCCAGTACTTC.

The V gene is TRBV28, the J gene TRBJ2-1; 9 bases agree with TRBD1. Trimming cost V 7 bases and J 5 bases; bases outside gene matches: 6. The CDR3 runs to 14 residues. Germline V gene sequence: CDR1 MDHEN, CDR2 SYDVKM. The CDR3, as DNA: TGTGCCAGCAAAGGAGGGACAGGGCACAATGAGCAGTTCTTC. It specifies CASKGGTGHNEQFF.

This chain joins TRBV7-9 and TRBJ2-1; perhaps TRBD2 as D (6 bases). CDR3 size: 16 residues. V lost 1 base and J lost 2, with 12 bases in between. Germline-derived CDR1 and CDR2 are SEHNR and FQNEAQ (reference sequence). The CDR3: CASSLVGAGTYNEQFF. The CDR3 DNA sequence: TGTGCCAGCAGCTTAGTTGGGGCGGGGACCTACAATGAGCAGTTCTTC.

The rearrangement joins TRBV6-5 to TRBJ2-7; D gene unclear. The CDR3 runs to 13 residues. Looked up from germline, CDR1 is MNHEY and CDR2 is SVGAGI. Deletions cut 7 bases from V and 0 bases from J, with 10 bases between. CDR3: CASNSLSSYEQYF. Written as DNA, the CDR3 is TGTGCCAGCAACTCTTTAAGCTCCTACGAGCAGTACTTC.